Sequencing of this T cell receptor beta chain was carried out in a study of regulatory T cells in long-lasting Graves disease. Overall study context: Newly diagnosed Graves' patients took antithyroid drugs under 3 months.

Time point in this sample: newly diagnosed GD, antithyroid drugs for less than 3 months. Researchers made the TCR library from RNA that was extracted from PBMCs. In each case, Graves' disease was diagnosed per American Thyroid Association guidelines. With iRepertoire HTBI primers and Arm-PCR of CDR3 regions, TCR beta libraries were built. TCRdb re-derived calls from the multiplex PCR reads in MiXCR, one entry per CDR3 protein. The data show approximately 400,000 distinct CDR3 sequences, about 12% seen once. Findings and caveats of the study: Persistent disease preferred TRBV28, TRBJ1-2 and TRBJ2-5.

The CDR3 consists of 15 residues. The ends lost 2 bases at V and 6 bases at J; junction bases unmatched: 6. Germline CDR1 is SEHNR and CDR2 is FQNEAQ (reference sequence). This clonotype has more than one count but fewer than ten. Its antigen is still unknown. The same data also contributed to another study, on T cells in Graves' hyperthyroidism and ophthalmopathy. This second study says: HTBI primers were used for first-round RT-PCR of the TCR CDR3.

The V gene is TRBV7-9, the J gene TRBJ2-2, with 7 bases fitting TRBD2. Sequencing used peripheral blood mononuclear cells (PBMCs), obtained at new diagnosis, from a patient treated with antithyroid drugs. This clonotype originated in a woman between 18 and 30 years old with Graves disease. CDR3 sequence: CASSLLAGVAGELFF. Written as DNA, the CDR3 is TGTGCCAGCAGCTTACTGGCGGGAGTGGCCGGGGAGCTGTTTTTT.